The 13 T cell receptor beta chains given below trace back to one sample, sequenced in a study of blood T cell repertoires in COVID-19. Generated by immunoSEQ multiplex PCR, the TCRdb table keeps only in-frame clones and is missing some. This sample carries some 250,000 clones, roughly 80% of them seen once, and the ten largest clones take around 9.9%. The specimen sequenced was peripheral blood. Every receptor here comes from a woman of 80 years or more with acute or convalescent COVID-19.

The sample holds one count of this clone. The V call is TRBV2, the J call TRBJ2-1; 9 bases are a match to TRBD1. Trimming removed 6 bases from V and 5 bases from J; junction bases left unmatched: 8. This CDR3 has 15 amino acids. CDR1 is SNHLY, CDR2 FYNNEI, per germline. The CDR3 spells CASSFRDRVHNEQFF. Here the CDR3 DNA reads TGTGCCAGCAGCTTCCGGGACAGGGTCCACAATGAGCAGTTCTTC.

The V and J genes are TRBV19 and TRBJ1-2, with 7 positions matching TRBD1. CDR3 length: 16 amino acids. Germline CDR1 is LNHDA and CDR2 is SQIVND (reference sequence). The trim removed 4 bases at V and 4 bases at J, leaving 12 bases unmatched. This chain's CDR3 is CASSTGTEIEGYGYTF. DNA of the CDR3: TGTGCCAGTAGTACGGGGACAGAAATAGAGGGCTATGGCTACACCTTC.

Many counts were recorded for this clone. In nucleotides, the CDR3 is TGTGCCAGCAGTACCTCGGACAGGGGAAGCGACGAGCAGTACTTC. Translation gives CASSTSDRGSDEQYF. This chain uses TRBV6-5 with TRBJ2-7, with TRBD1 identical over 9 bases. Germline loops: CDR1 MNHEY, CDR2 SVGAGI. The V segment lost 5 bases and the J segment 5 bases; nucleotides outside the gene matches: 10. The CDR3 sequence is 15 residues long.

This clone was seen more than once but under ten times. CDR3 region: CASSLVQDYGYTF. The CDR3 DNA reads TGTGCCAGCAGTTTAGTGCAGGACTATGGCTACACCTTC. This chain connects TRBV28 to TRBJ1-2, with no clear D. Germline V CDR1 and CDR2: MDHEN, SYDVKM. Trimming took 2 bases from V and 3 from J, leaving 7 bases between them. CDR3 length equals 13 residues.

The rearrangement joins TRBV6-1 to TRBJ2-1; 9 nucleotides match TRBD2. J was trimmed by 0 bases and V by 0 bases; bases with no gene match: 9. The CDR3 is 19 amino acids. CDR1 and CDR2 (germline): MNHNS, SASEGT. CDR3 coding DNA: TGTGCCAGCAGTGAAGCCCAGCGGGGGGACCTCAGCTCCTACAATGAGCAGTTCTTC. This translates into CASSEAQRGDLSSYNEQFF.

The J gene is TRBJ1-5, the V gene TRBV6-5; TRBD1 matches at 8 bases. Germline trimming cut 7 bases from V and 4 bases from J; bases unmatched to any gene: 9. The CDR3 sequence is 15 residues long. Germline loops: CDR1 MNHEY, CDR2 SVGAGI. CDR3 DNA: TGTGCCAGCACCCAATCGGGACAGGCGAATCAGCCCCAGCATTTT. This gives the protein CASTQSGQANQPQHF.

The chain recombines TRBV30 with TRBJ1-1, with TRBD1 matching over 8 bases. Germline V gives CDR1 GTSNPN, CDR2 SVGIG (reference sequence). This CDR3 contains 15 residues. The V gene end was trimmed by 1 base and the J gene end by 6 bases; junction bases not matched to a gene: 10. The CDR3 DNA reads as TGTGCCTGGAGTGCGAACAGGGGGGGGAGACCTGAAGCTTTCTTT. It encodes CAWSANRGGRPEAFF.

With regard to this clone: The same CDR3 arises from other DNA sequences in this sample as well. The chain uses TRBV7-9 and TRBJ2-7; D not certain. V was shortened by 5 bases and J by 4 bases, with 9 bases between the two germline ends. In germline, CDR1 is SEHNR, CDR2 FQNEAQ (reference sequence). This CDR3 has 12 residues. CDR3 nucleotides: TGTGCCAGCAGCCTGTCCTCTTACGAGCAGTACTTC. It specifies CASSLSSYEQYF.

This clone was observed a handful of times. This chain uses TRBV30 with TRBJ2-1, with D perhaps TRBD1 (6 bases). Looked up from germline, CDR1 is GTSNPN and CDR2 is SVGIG (reference sequence). Trimming shortened V by 1 base and J by 13 bases, and 20 bases separated the two germline ends. This CDR3 is built from 14 residues. The CDR3: CAWSEGAGVSVQFF. In nucleotides, the CDR3 is TGTGCCTGGAGTGAGGGAGCAGGGGTATCAGTCCAGTTCTTC. Looking up the rest from reference TRBV30 and TRBJ2-1 gives the full variable domain: SQTIHQWPATLVQPVGSPLSLECTVEGTSNPNLYWYRQAAGRGLQLLFYSVGIGQISSEVPQNLSASRPQDRQFILSSKKLLLSDSGFYLCAWSEGAGVSVQFFGPGTRLTVL.

The chain employs TRBV2 and TRBJ2-2, with a possible D match to TRBD2 (6 bases). Per germline, CDR1 SNHLY and CDR2 FYNNEI. CDR3 size: 18 residues. V lost 3 bases to trimming and J lost 1 base, with 18 bases between them. CDR3 sequence: CASSDPGPGLMNTGELFF. The CDR3 DNA sequence: TGTGCCAGCAGTGACCCGGGCCCGGGACTGATGAACACCGGGGAGCTGTTTTTT.

As to this clone: In the same sample, other DNA sequences code for this CDR3. The genes are TRBV5-1 and TRBJ1-1, with D possibly being TRBD1 (5 bases). Germline CDR1 SGHRS, CDR2 YFSETQ. This CDR3 is built from 14 residues. V was shortened by 0 bases and J by 4 bases, with 10 bases between the two germline ends. CDR3: CASSLAGGSTEAFF. CDR3 in DNA: TGCGCCAGCAGCTTGGCGGGGGGTAGCACTGAAGCTTTCTTT.

V usage is TRBV9 and J usage is TRBJ2-1, with 7 bases that match TRBD1. Per the germline V gene, CDR1 is SGDLS and CDR2 is YYNGEE. The length of the CDR3 is 17 residues. The V and J ends lost 4 bases and 3 bases, in that order; junction bases with no gene match: 13. Written as DNA, the CDR3 is TGTGCCAGCAGCACCTCCATCTCGGACAGGCTCTACAATGAGCAGTTCTTC. Translating it yields CASSTSISDRLYNEQFF.

The V call is TRBV2, the J call TRBJ2-7, with D perhaps TRBD1 (6 bases). V shed 6 bases and J shed 0 bases, with 12 bases lying between them. The CDR3 spans 14 residues. The germline gives CDR1 SNHLY, CDR2 FYNNEI. The CDR3 here is CASRLGQSSYEQYF. As DNA, the CDR3 is TGTGCCAGCAGACTCGGACAGAGCTCCTACGAGCAGTACTTC.